Each of the 26 T cell receptor beta chains below was sequenced from the same sample in a study of OX40 agonist ivuxolimab in advanced cancers. Profiling relied on immunoSEQ multiplex PCR, and the TCRdb table lists in-frame clones only, not all of them. The table shows 60,000 to 75,000 clones, with nearly 90% occurring only once. Sequenced material: CD4+ or CD8+ T cells sorted from blood, taken in a trial of the OX40 agonist ivuxolimab. Receptors originate from an adult with an advanced solid tumor such as melanoma, head and neck, liver or kidney cancer.

The J gene is TRBJ2-4, the V gene TRBV28, with D unresolved. This CDR3 contains 11 residues. Germline loops: CDR1 MDHEN, CDR2 SYDVKM. DNA of the CDR3: TGTGGATCGGGAGCCAAAAACATTCAGTACTTC. The encoded protein is CGSGAKNIQYF.

The chain joins TRBV7-6 to TRBJ2-7; 7 nucleotides agree with TRBD2. The CDR3 is made up of 16 amino acids. CDR1 and CDR2 (germline): SGHVS, FNYEAQ. V was clipped by 5 bases and J by 4 bases; unmatched bases: 14. CDR3 nucleotide sequence: TGTGCCAGCAGCCCCCAAACCCCGTCGGGAGGATACGAGCAGTACTTC. Amino acid sequence: CASSPQTPSGGYEQYF. Based on the CDR3 plus reference TRBV7-6 and TRBJ2-7, the full variable domain is GAGVSQSPRYKVTKRGQDVALRCDPISGHVSLYWYRQALGQGPEFLTYFNYEAQQDKSGLPNDRFSAERPEGSISTLTIQRTEQRDSAMYRCASSPQTPSGGYEQYFGPGTRLTVT.

This chain links TRBV18 with TRBJ1-5; perhaps TRBD1 as D (5 bases). This CDR3 is built from 14 residues. Germline-derived CDR1 and CDR2 are KGHSH and LQKENI. Trimming removed 3 bases at V and 7 bases at J, with 13 bases between. CDR3 sequence: CASSPDRATQPQHF. The CDR3 coding sequence is TGTGCCAGCTCACCCGACAGAGCCACCCAGCCCCAGCATTTT.

This clone showed up just a few times. The V call is TRBV9, the J call TRBJ2-5, with 15 positions matching TRBD2. The CDR3 contains 15 residues. Germline V gene sequence: CDR1 SGDLS, CDR2 YYNGEE. The trim removed 4 bases at V and 5 bases at J, leaving 3 bases unmatched. As DNA, the CDR3 is TGTGCCAGCAGCTTGGGACTAGCGGGGGGCGAGACCCAGTACTTC. This encodes CASSLGLAGGETQYF.

The table lists this clone with a few counts. The chain links TRBV6-5 to TRBJ2-3, with D perhaps TRBD1 (6 bases). The ends were cut back, 4 bases at V and 4 bases at J, with 15 bases in the middle. The CDR3 covers 15 residues. Germline CDR1 is MNHEY and CDR2 is SVGAGI. The CDR3 DNA reads as TGTGCCAGCAGTTCTTACAGGGCGGGCCCAGATACGCAGTATTTT. It specifies CASSSYRAGPDTQYF.

The chain joins TRBV28 to TRBJ2-7, with 8 bases fitting TRBD2. The CDR3 consists of 13 residues. V shed 7 bases, J shed 4 bases, and the junction held 6 bases outside the gene matches. Germline CDR1 is MDHEN and CDR2 is SYDVKM. The CDR3 protein is CASTPGGGYEQYF. CDR3 sequence (DNA): TGTGCCAGCACCCCGGGAGGGGGTTACGAGCAGTACTTC.

The chain recombines TRBV25-1 with TRBJ2-1, with D unresolved. Germline-derived CDR1 and CDR2 are MGHDK and SYGVNS. The CDR3 spans 12 residues. V lost 2 bases, J lost 5 bases, and 4 bases lay in between. CDR3 residues: CASSEVNNEQFF. DNA for the CDR3: TGTGCCAGCAGTGAAGTGAACAATGAGCAGTTCTTC.

V usage is TRBV7-2 and J usage is TRBJ2-5, with a weak D call TRBD2 (6 bases). The V gene lost 4 bases and the J gene lost 7 bases, with 16 bases spanning the gap. Germline CDR1 SGHTA, CDR2 FQGNSA. CDR3 length equals 14 residues. The CDR3 sequence is CASSSTLTRTTQYF. Written as DNA, the CDR3 is TGTGCCAGCAGCTCCACTCTGACTAGAACGACCCAGTACTTC. The full variable domain, with the rest looked up from reference TRBV7-2 and TRBJ2-5, is GAGVSQSPSNKVTEKGKDVELRCDPISGHTALYWYRQSLGQGLEFLIYFQGNSAPDKSGLPSDRFSAERTGGSVSTLTIQRTQQEDSAVYLCASSSTLTRTTQYFGPGTRLLVL.

CDR3 sequence (DNA): TGTGCCAGCAGTAACGGCTGGGGGGAGACCCAGTACTTC. Amino acids: CASSNGWGETQYF. The chain joins TRBV27 to TRBJ2-5, with D perhaps given as TRBD1 or TRBD2 (5 bases each). V was trimmed by 5 bases and J by 5 bases, leaving 12 bases between them. This CDR3 comprises 13 residues. Germline CDR1 and CDR2: MNHEY and SMNVEV (reference sequence).

The gene calls are TRBV7-2 and TRBJ2-5; 9 bases line up with TRBD1. This CDR3 is built from 16 residues. The V and J ends lost 4 bases and 5 bases, in that order; junction bases with no gene match: 11. CDR1 is SGHTA, CDR2 FQGNSA, per germline. CDR3 nucleotides: TGTGCCAGCAGCTCTTTTGGTGGACAGGGGCGGGAGACCCAGTACTTC. Encoded protein: CASSSFGGQGRETQYF. Variable domain in full (rest from reference TRBV7-2 and TRBJ2-5): GAGVSQSPSNKVTEKGKDVELRCDPISGHTALYWYRQSLGQGLEFLIYFQGNSAPDKSGLPSDRFSAERTGGSVSTLTIQRTQQEDSAVYLCASSSFGGQGRETQYFGPGTRLLVL.

This clone was counted a few times. The chain has TRBV29-1 and TRBJ2-5; D is perhaps TRBD2 (5 bases). The V and J ends lost 7 bases and 5 bases respectively, with 8 bases between them. There are 10 residues in the CDR3. Germline V lookup: CDR1 SQVTM, CDR2 ANQGSEA. The CDR3 spells CSGGEETQYF. The CDR3, as DNA: TGCAGCGGGGGAGAGGAGACCCAGTACTTC.

The chain joins TRBV11-2 to TRBJ2-4, with 11 positions matching TRBD1. Germline V lookup: CDR1 SGHAT, CDR2 FQNNGV. V lost 1 base to trimming and J lost 12 bases; unmatched junction nucleotides: 11. This CDR3 is 16 amino acids long. The CDR3 nucleotides read TGTGCCAGCAGCTTAGGAGGGACAGGGGGAGTAGGTGGTCAGTACTTC. The encoded protein is CASSLGGTGGVGGQYF. Based on the CDR3 plus reference TRBV11-2 and TRBJ2-4, the full variable domain is EAGVAQSPRYKIIEKRQSVAFWCNPISGHATLYWYQQILGQGPKLLIQFQNNGVVDDSQLPKDRFSAERLKGVDSTLKIQPAKLEDSAVYLCASSLGGTGGVGGQYFGAGTRLSVL.

The CDR3 DNA sequence: TGTGCCAGCAGTTCCTGGACAGAAGAAAAACTGTTTTTT. Translated, it gives CASSSWTEEKLFF. V and J are TRBV5-6 and TRBJ1-4, with D perhaps matching TRBD1 (6 bases). V was shortened by 5 bases and J by 8 bases, with 13 bases between the two germline ends. Germline CDR1 is SGHDT and CDR2 is YYEEEE. The CDR3 contains 13 residues.

The chain has TRBV4-3 and TRBJ2-1; 11 nucleotides align to TRBD2. The germline gives CDR1 LGHNA, CDR2 YSLEER. V was pared by 2 bases and J by 6 bases, with 3 bases of the junction left unmatched. This CDR3 is built from 15 residues. The DNA of the CDR3 is TGCGCCAGCAGCCAACCAGGACTAGCGGGCAATGAGCAGTTCTTC. It codes for CASSQPGLAGNEQFF.

The V call is TRBV15, the J call TRBJ2-5, with a tentative D call TRBD1 (6 bases). The J call may be in error: the DNA end matches TRBJ2-7 better. Germline CDR1 is LNHNV and CDR2 is YYDKDF (reference sequence). The length of the CDR3 is 15 residues. In DNA, the CDR3 is TGTGCCACCAGCTTCGAACAGGGAATCCGGAACGAGCAGTACTTC. Translation: CATSFEQGIRNEQYF.

The rearrangement links TRBV30 to TRBJ2-7; D might be TRBD1 (5 bases). Per the germline V gene, CDR1 is GTSNPN and CDR2 is SVGIG (reference sequence). V lost 3 bases to trimming and J lost 0 bases, with 12 bases between them. There are 14 residues in the CDR3. The CDR3 is CAWRTGRDSYEQYF. In DNA, the CDR3 is TGTGCCTGGAGGACCGGCAGGGACTCCTACGAGCAGTACTTC.

V usage is TRBV19 and J usage is TRBJ2-6, with 8 bases that match TRBD1. Germline CDR1 and CDR2: LNHDA and SQIVND (reference sequence). The junction had 4 bases not matched to a gene; V was cut back by 6 bases and J by 0 bases. CDR3 length: 16 amino acids. DNA of the CDR3: TGTGCCAGTAGCGACAGGGGTTTCTCTGGGGCCAACGTCCTGACTTTC. This sequence encodes CASSDRGFSGANVLTF.

This clone was counted a few times. Other DNA sequences of this sample code for an identical CDR3. This chain uses TRBV28 with TRBJ1-5; possible D gene TRBD1, 5 bases. Trimming removed 4 bases from V and 0 bases from J, with 7 bases in between. This CDR3 spans 14 amino acids. Looked up from germline, CDR1 is MDHEN and CDR2 is SYDVKM. CDR3 amino acids: CASSSTVSNQPQHF. CDR3 coding DNA: TGTGCCAGCAGTTCGACAGTTAGCAATCAGCCCCAGCATTTT.

Relative to its sample, this clone is medium-sized (0.01 to 0.1%). The V and J genes are TRBV11-3 and TRBJ2-1, with 13 bases matching TRBD2. This CDR3 has 16 amino acids. The ends lost 3 bases at V and 9 bases at J; junction bases unmatched: 8. Germline assignment: CDR1 SGHNT and CDR2 YENEEA. This CDR3 reads CASSFSGTSGNIEQFF. CDR3 nucleotide sequence: TGTGCCAGCAGCTTCTCCGGGACTAGCGGGAACATTGAGCAGTTCTTC. The full variable domain, completed using reference TRBV11-3 and TRBJ2-1, is EAGVVQSPRYKIIEKKQPVAFWCNPISGHNTLYWYLQNLGQGPELLIRYENEEAVDDSQLPKDRFSAERLKGVDSTLKIQPAELGDSAVYLCASSFSGTSGNIEQFFGPGTRLTVL.

V and J are TRBV7-6 and TRBJ1-3; 10 bases align to TRBD1. The J segment lost 4 bases and the V segment lost 1 base, leaving 1 base of the junction unmatched. The CDR3 has 15 amino acids. Germline CDR1 SGHVS, CDR2 FNYEAQ. DNA for the CDR3: TGTGCCAGCAGCTTAGGACAGGGGGCGGGAAACACCATATATTTT. This translates into CASSLGQGAGNTIYF.

This chain joins TRBV6-1 and TRBJ2-7; 7 nucleotides agree with TRBD2. The CDR3 loop spans 16 amino acids. Germline lookup yields CDR1 MNHNS and CDR2 SASEGT. J gave up 2 bases and V 3 bases, and 10 bases lay outside the gene matches. CDR3 DNA: TGTGCCAGCAGTGATACTCCCTTAGCGGGCGCCTACGAGCAGTACTTC. It yields the protein CASSDTPLAGAYEQYF.

The rearrangement joins TRBV9 to TRBJ2-5; the match to TRBD2 covers 16 bases. Per the germline V gene, CDR1 is SGDLS and CDR2 is YYNGEE. V was pared by 2 bases and J by 9 bases, with 4 bases of the junction left unmatched. The CDR3 covers 15 residues. CDR3 residues: CASSVEGLAGGAQYF. CDR3 nucleotide sequence: TGTGCCAGCAGCGTGGAGGGACTAGCGGGGGGGGCCCAGTACTTC.

The genes are TRBV7-6 and TRBJ2-1, with D possibly TRBD2 on 5 matching bases. Germline-derived CDR1 and CDR2 are SGHVS and FNYEAQ. The CDR3 spans 16 residues. The ends were cut back, 4 bases at V and 0 bases at J, with 13 bases in the middle. The CDR3 DNA is TGTGCCAGCAGCTCCCTCGGCGGGCGCTCCTACAATGAGCAGTTCTTC. This gives the protein CASSSLGGRSYNEQFF.

CDR3 region: CASSGTAYNQPQHF. CDR3 nucleotide sequence: TGTGCCAGCAGTGGGACAGCATACAATCAGCCCCAGCATTTT. V gene TRBV28 combines with J gene TRBJ1-5; 7 bases fit TRBD1. V trimming: 5 bases; J trimming: 3 bases; junction bases outside the gene matches: 4. The CDR3 has 14 amino acids. In germline, CDR1 is MDHEN, CDR2 SYDVKM.

This clone showed up just once. CDR3 nucleotides: TGCGCCAGCAGCGGTACATGGGGCGAGCAGTACTTC. This translates into CASSGTWGEQYF. The V gene is TRBV10-2, the J gene TRBJ2-7; D call uncertain. This CDR3 contains 12 residues. Trimming pared 6 bases from V and 6 bases from J, leaving 12 bases between. Germline V gene sequence: CDR1 WSHSY, CDR2 SAAADI.

A word on this clone: Mismatch with germline at one junction end may stem from a read error. The CDR3 nucleotides are TGTGCCAGCAGCTTCCTGGGGGTACACAATGAGCAATTCTTC. Its translation: CASSFLGVHNEQFF. This sequence joins TRBV7-2 and TRBJ2-1; D is possibly TRBD1 or TRBD2 (5 bases each). This CDR3 comprises 14 residues. Germline V gives CDR1 SGHTA, CDR2 FQGNSA.